The entry below gives a single T cell receptor (beta chain) sequence along with its context. Its antigen remains unidentified. This sample is drawn from a study of cytomegalovirus exposure and HLA in healthy donors. About the study: Earlier, some 170 million T cells were analyzed, and 95 million to 140 million unique TCR beta sequences were found among them.

Study-wide findings and caveats: A later analysis reportedly found that, within productive TCRs, an Asian-associated ancestry cluster had fewer N-insertions than the mean observed across the approximately 700 donors. Rare sequences made up most TCRs, while some public TCRs were found in many donors. Confirmation in vitro established that three CMV-associated chains were specific for CMV antigens.

Trimming stripped 5 bases from V and 10 bases from J, with 9 bases between. The CDR3 spans 11 residues. Germline loops: CDR1 SEHNR, CDR2 FQNEAQ (reference sequence). PCR used 60 Vbeta primers and 13 Jbeta primers. Data came from immunoSEQ multiplex PCR; TCRdb stores just in-frame clones and leaves some out. The sample holds some 140,000 clones; approximately 80% are singletons and the top ten take about 3.4%. This TCR was recovered from a man aged 40-55 years in good health and CMV-seronegative. The sequencing sample was made of PBMCs. This rearrangement joins TRBV7-9 to TRBJ1-5, with D perhaps TRBD1 (5 bases). The CDR3 loop reads CASSAQGPQHF. The CDR3 bases are TGTGCCAGCAGCGCTCAGGGACCCCAGCATTTT.